What follows are 9 T cell receptor beta chains derived from one specimen sequenced in a study of shared clonotypes between healthy human individuals. Libraries were prepared by immunoSEQ multiplex PCR; TCRdb keeps only in-frame clonotypes and omits some of them. The sample gives 400,000 or so clones, about 96% of which show up once; about 0.32% is in the top ten. The sequenced sample was memory CD8+ T cells sorted from blood. The sample's subset: CD45RO+ cells pooled with CCR7-negative TemRA cells. The receptors shown here come from a man younger than 40 in good health.

In this sample, this clone turned up once. The rearrangement links TRBV7-9 to TRBJ2-5; a possible D gene is TRBD2 (8 bases). The V gene's germline CDR1 is SEHNR and CDR2 FQNEAQ (reference sequence). V was cut by 2 bases and J by 1 base, with 14 bases left in between. The CDR3 spans 16 residues. CDR3 amino acids: CASSLREGAPQETQYF. In nucleotides, the CDR3 is TGTGCCAGCAGCTTACGGGAGGGGGCGCCCCAAGAGACCCAGTACTTC. The full variable domain, in which reference TRBV7-9 and TRBJ2-5 provide the parts outside the CDR3, is DTGVSQNPRHKITKRGQNVTFRCDPISEHNRLYWYRQTLGQGPEFLTYFQNEAQLEKSRLLSDRFSAERPKGSFSTLEIQRTEQGDSAMYLCASSLREGAPQETQYFGPGTRLLVL.

Only one count was recorded for this clone. This chain uses TRBV7-2 with TRBJ1-1; D is unresolved. CDR1 and CDR2 (germline): SGHTA, FQGNSA. The CDR3 covers 13 residues. Trimming took off 8 bases at V and 1 base at J, with 11 bases between the two ends. CDR3 amino acids: CASCTRPNTEAFF. In nucleotides, the CDR3 is TGTGCCAGCTGTACGAGGCCGAACACTGAAGCTTTCTTT.

The CDR3 DNA reads TGTGCCAGCAGTTTTTGGCCTTTTGGAAATAAAGAGACCCAGTACTTC. Protein: CASSFWPFGNKETQYF. The chain joins TRBV27 to TRBJ2-5, with no clear D. The germline V and J ends were trimmed by 3 bases and 3 bases, with 17 bases remaining between them. Germline V CDR1 and CDR2: MNHEY, SMNVEV (reference sequence). CDR3 length equals 16 residues.

The chain carries TRBV29-1 and TRBJ2-7; 12 positions match TRBD1. Looked up from germline, CDR1 is SQVTM and CDR2 is ANQGSEA. J gave up 5 bases and V 4 bases, and 3 bases lay outside the gene matches. CDR3 length equals 13 residues. The CDR3 protein is CSVAGTGGNEQYF. The CDR3 bases are TGCAGCGTTGCCGGGACAGGGGGCAACGAGCAGTACTTC.

The chain uses TRBV18 and TRBJ2-7; D remains unclear. CDR1 and CDR2 from the germline V gene are KGHSH and LQKENI. This CDR3 contains 13 residues. V was pared by 5 bases and J by 0 bases, with 8 bases between. DNA for the CDR3: TGTGCCAGCTCAGAGTACAGCTCCTACGAGCAGTACTTC. It specifies CASSEYSSYEQYF.

J is TRBJ1-1 and V is TRBV6-6; D is perhaps TRBD1 (6 bases). Germline CDR1 reads MNHNY; CDR2 reads SVGAGI (reference sequence). V shed 5 bases and J shed 1 base, with 8 bases lying between them. This CDR3 spans 13 amino acids. In DNA form, the CDR3 reads TGTGCCAGCAGTCAGACAGGGAACACTGAAGCTTTCTTT. Translated: CASSQTGNTEAFF.

The V gene is TRBV11-2, the J gene TRBJ2-1; D remains ambiguous. The CDR3 is 13 residues long. The germline V gene encodes CDR1 SGHAT and CDR2 FQNNGV. The germline V and J ends were trimmed by 1 base and 7 bases, with 8 bases remaining between them. The CDR3, as DNA: TGTGCCAGCAGCTTAGCCTCCCGGAATGAGCAGTTCTTC. Residues: CASSLASRNEQFF.

The rearrangement joins TRBV6-5 to TRBJ1-3, with D perhaps matching TRBD1 (5 bases). Trimming stripped 2 bases from V and 8 bases from J, with 16 bases between. Per the germline V gene, CDR1 is MNHEY and CDR2 is SVGAGI. This CDR3 spans 15 amino acids. CDR3 sequence reads: CASSYQGRTGDTIYF. In DNA, the CDR3 is TGTGCCAGCAGTTACCAGGGACGGACCGGCGACACCATATATTTT.

The J gene is TRBJ1-1, the V gene TRBV5-1, with D possibly being TRBD1 (5 bases). This CDR3 has 14 amino acids. Germline-derived CDR1 and CDR2 are SGHRS and YFSETQ. V was clipped by 7 bases and J by 4 bases, with 17 bases between them. The DNA of the CDR3 is TGCGCCAGCTGGTCGGGACTCTCAGGCACTGAAGCTTTCTTT. It translates to CASWSGLSGTEAFF. Using reference TRBV5-1 and TRBJ1-1 for the parts outside the CDR3, the full variable domain is KAGVTQTPRYLIKTRGQQVTLSCSPISGHRSVSWYQQTPGQGLQFLFEYFSETQRNKGNFPGRFSGRQFSNSRSEMNVSTLELGDSALYLCASWSGLSGTEAFFGQGTRLTVV.